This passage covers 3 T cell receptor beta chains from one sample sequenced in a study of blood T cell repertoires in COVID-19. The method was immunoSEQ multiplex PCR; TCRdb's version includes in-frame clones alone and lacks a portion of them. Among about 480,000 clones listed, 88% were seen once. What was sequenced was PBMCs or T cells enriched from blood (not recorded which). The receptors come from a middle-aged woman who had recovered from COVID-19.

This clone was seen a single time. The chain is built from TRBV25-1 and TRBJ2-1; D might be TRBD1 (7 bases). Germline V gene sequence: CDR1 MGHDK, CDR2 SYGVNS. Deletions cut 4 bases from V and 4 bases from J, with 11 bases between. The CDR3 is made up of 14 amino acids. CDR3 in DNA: TGTGCCAGCAGTGGCGGGACAGTGTACAATGAGCAGTTCTTC. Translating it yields CASSGGTVYNEQFF.

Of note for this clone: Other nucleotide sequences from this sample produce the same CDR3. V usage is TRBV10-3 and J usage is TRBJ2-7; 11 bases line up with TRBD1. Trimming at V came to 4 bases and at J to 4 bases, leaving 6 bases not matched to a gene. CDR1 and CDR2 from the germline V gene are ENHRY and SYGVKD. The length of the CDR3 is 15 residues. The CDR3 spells CAISGGQGANYEQYF. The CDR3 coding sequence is TGTGCCATCAGTGGCGGACAGGGGGCAAATTACGAGCAGTACTTC.

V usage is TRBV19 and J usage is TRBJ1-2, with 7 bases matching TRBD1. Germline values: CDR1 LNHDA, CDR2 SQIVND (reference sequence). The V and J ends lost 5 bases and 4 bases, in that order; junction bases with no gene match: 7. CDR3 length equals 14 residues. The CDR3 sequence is CASSGTALGYGYTF. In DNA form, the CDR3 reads TGTGCCAGTAGTGGGACAGCTCTCGGCTATGGCTACACCTTC.